Shown below are 20 T cell receptor beta chains from a single sample sequenced in a study of blood T cell repertoires in COVID-19. The method was immunoSEQ multiplex PCR; TCRdb's version includes in-frame clones alone and lacks a portion of them. The profile shows over 200,000 clones, around 80% of them singletons. The sequenced sample consisted of peripheral blood. These receptors all come from a man aged 80 or over with acute or convalescent COVID-19.

The chain couples TRBV25-1 to TRBJ2-5; weak D call: TRBD2 (6 bases). Germline lookup yields CDR1 MGHDK and CDR2 SYGVNS. CDR3 size: 14 residues. V lost 1 base to trimming and J lost 2 bases, with 8 bases between them. CDR3: CASSEFGGQETQYF. The CDR3 bases are TGTGCCAGCAGTGAATTTGGGGGGCAAGAGACCCAGTACTTC.

The gene calls are TRBV6-5 and TRBJ2-2; tentatively, D is TRBD1 (6 bases). This CDR3 is 15 amino acids long. Trimming shortened V by 5 bases and J by 6 bases, and 16 bases separated the two germline ends. Germline V lookup: CDR1 MNHEY, CDR2 SVGAGI. As DNA, the CDR3 is TGTGCCAGCAGTAGGGTACAGGGCGGTCCCGGGGAGCTGTTTTTT. It specifies CASSRVQGGPGELFF.

CDR3 in DNA: TGTGCCAGCAGTTTAGGGGGCCGGGGCGGAAGCTATGGCTACACCTTC. This sequence encodes CASSLGGRGGSYGYTF. The chain couples TRBV28 to TRBJ1-2; a weak D match, TRBD1 (6 bases). V was cut by 2 bases and J by 4 bases, with 17 bases left in between. The germline gives CDR1 MDHEN, CDR2 SYDVKM. There are 16 residues in the CDR3.

This clone has only a few counts. The chain has TRBV7-8 and TRBJ1-3, with no clear D. From germline, CDR1 is SGHVS and CDR2 FQNEAQ. This CDR3 is 18 amino acids long. V was cut by 5 bases and J by 2 bases, with 22 bases left in between. The CDR3 spells CASSPQFFQAPAGNTIYF. The DNA for the CDR3 is TGTGCCAGCAGCCCGCAATTTTTTCAGGCCCCAGCTGGAAACACCATATATTTT.

The chain has TRBV21-1 and TRBJ1-5. TRBV21-1 is noted as a pseudogene. The CDR3 loop spans 16 amino acids. CDR3 DNA: TGTGCCAGCAGCAACAGGAAGTTCGGGAGTTGGCAGCCCCAGCATTTT. Its translation: CASSNRKFGSWQPQHF.

V gene TRBV6-5 combines with J gene TRBJ2-4, with D tentatively TRBD2 (7 bases). The germline V gene has CDR1 MNHEY and CDR2 SVGAGI. V was pared by 5 bases and J by 5 bases, with 13 bases between. The CDR3 covers 14 residues. CDR3 sequence (DNA): TGTGCCAGCAGTAGGGGAGGGGGGCAAAACATTCAGTACTTC. Translating gives CASSRGGGQNIQYF.

In its sample, this clone was seen a few times. The chain recombines TRBV5-1 with TRBJ2-1; tentative D call: TRBD2 (5 bases). The CDR3 has 14 amino acids. The V and J ends lost 4 bases and 4 bases respectively, with 12 bases between them. CDR1 is SGHRS and CDR2 is YFSETQ in the germline V gene. CDR3 bases: TGCGCCAGCAGCCCCGGGAACTCGTACAATGAGCAGTTCTTC. As protein: CASSPGNSYNEQFF.

This clone has only one observation. The chain joins TRBV3-1 (or the pseudogene TRBV3-2) to TRBJ2-3; the D is unclear. The CDR3 has 16 residues. The germline CDR1 and CDR2 sequences are LGHDT and YNNKEL (reference sequence). V gave up 0 bases and J gave up 1 base, with 11 bases separating them. CDR3 sequence reads: CASSQDLGTGTDTQYF. CDR3 DNA sequence: TGTGCCAGCAGCCAAGATCTCGGAACAGGCACAGATACGCAGTATTTT.

The V call is TRBV9, the J call TRBJ2-1, with TRBD2 matching over 9 bases. The V and J ends lost 4 bases and 4 bases, in that order; junction bases with no gene match: 6. This CDR3 comprises 15 residues. CDR1 is SGDLS and CDR2 is YYNGEE in the germline V gene. The CDR3 DNA reads TGTGCCAGCAGCTCGTCGCTAGCGGGGTACAATGAGCAGTTCTTC. It yields the protein CASSSSLAGYNEQFF.

The V and J genes are TRBV2 and TRBJ2-7; a possible D gene is TRBD2 (5 bases). CDR1 and CDR2 (germline): SNHLY, FYNNEI. With 5 bases removed from V and 3 bases from J, the gap between germline ends came to 17 bases. The CDR3 runs to 15 residues. The CDR3 nucleotides are TGTGCCAGCAGTTTAGGCAGGTCGGGGAACTACGAGCAGTACTTC. Translation gives CASSLGRSGNYEQYF.

This clone was counted a few times. Additional DNA sequences in this sample encode the identical CDR3. This chain uses TRBV19 with TRBJ1-5; TRBD1 agrees at 7 bases. Germline V lookup: CDR1 LNHDA, CDR2 SQIVND (reference sequence). The CDR3 covers 15 residues. After removal of 6 bases from V and 0 bases from J, the junction contained 5 bases not matched to a gene. CDR3: CASRLTGNSNQPQHF. CDR3 DNA sequence: TGTGCCAGTAGATTGACAGGGAATAGCAATCAGCCCCAGCATTTT.

This chain connects TRBV4-1 to TRBJ2-7; D is possibly TRBD1 (5 bases). Germline CDR1 is MGHRA and CDR2 is YSYEKL. This CDR3 has 14 residues. V lost 0 bases and J 6 bases, leaving 12 bases between the germline ends. This CDR3 is CASSQDLQGAEQYF. The CDR3 bases are TGCGCCAGCAGCCAAGATTTACAAGGGGCCGAGCAGTACTTC.

This sequence joins TRBV28 and TRBJ2-1, with TRBD2 matching over 13 bases. The junction had 15 bases not matched to a gene; V was cut back by 6 bases and J by 1 base. The CDR3 has 20 amino acids. CDR1 and CDR2 from the germline V gene are MDHEN and SYDVKM. The CDR3 coding sequence is TGTGCCAGCAGCCCGCTCCCCGGGACTAGCGGGATATATTCCTACAATGAGCAGTTCTTC. Amino acid sequence: CASSPLPGTSGIYSYNEQFF.

The chain's CDR3 is CASSKSPLQGVGGLADTGELFF. CDR3 DNA: TGTGCCAGCAGCAAATCACCTCTACAGGGGGTAGGGGGACTAGCAGACACCGGGGAGCTGTTTTTT. The chain uses TRBV21-1 and TRBJ2-2; the table's D call, TRBD2, has no DNA check behind it. TRBV21-1 is assigned pseudogene status. CDR3 size: 22 residues.

The V call is TRBV19, the J call TRBJ1-3; D is undetermined. Trimming took off 6 bases at V and 0 bases at J, with 15 bases between the two ends. There are 16 residues in the CDR3. Per the germline V gene, CDR1 is LNHDA and CDR2 is SQIVND (reference sequence). CDR3 in amino acids: CASSNPRESSGNTIYF. CDR3 nucleotides: TGTGCCAGTAGCAACCCCCGGGAGTCCTCTGGAAACACCATATATTTT.

The chain is built from TRBV7-9 and TRBJ2-1, with 13 nucleotides matching TRBD2. The CDR3 extends over 16 amino acids. Germline lookup yields CDR1 SEHNR and CDR2 FQNEAQ (reference sequence). J lost 0 bases, V lost 4 bases, and 0 bases had no gene match. The CDR3 region has the DNA TGTGCCAGCAGCTGGACTAGCGGGAGCTCCTACAATGAGCAGTTCTTC. It yields the protein CASSWTSGSSYNEQFF.

The rearrangement uses TRBV18 and TRBJ1-4, with D tentatively TRBD1 (5 bases). CDR1 is KGHSH, CDR2 LQKENI, per germline. V lost 5 bases and J 12 bases, leaving 19 bases between the germline ends. This CDR3 region has 14 residues. The CDR3 DNA is TGTGCCAGCTCATCGGCCGGGACTGAGAGGGAACTGTTTTTT. Its protein product is CASSSAGTERELFF.

The gene calls are TRBV18 and TRBJ2-7; the D gene is possibly TRBD1 (5 bases). V lost 5 bases, J lost 0 bases, and 14 bases lay in between. Germline loops: CDR1 KGHSH, CDR2 LQKENI. This CDR3 is built from 15 residues. The CDR3 spells CASSTDSISSYEQYF. The CDR3 DNA is TGTGCCAGCTCAACCGACAGTATAAGCTCCTACGAGCAGTACTTC.

The chain recombines TRBV6-5 with TRBJ1-1; D is uncertain. The CDR3 has 11 residues. Trimming cost V 6 bases and J 7 bases, with 9 bases left between them. CDR1 and CDR2 from the germline V gene are MNHEY and SVGAGI. CDR3 in amino acids: CASRRQLEAFF. DNA for the CDR3: TGTGCCAGCAGGCGGCAGCTTGAAGCTTTCTTT.

The rearrangement joins TRBV5-1 to TRBJ2-3, with D perhaps matching TRBD2 (5 bases). The CDR3 contains 14 residues. Germline V lookup: CDR1 SGHRS, CDR2 YFSETQ. V lost 2 bases, J lost 3 bases, and 10 bases lay in between. This CDR3 reads CASSLGRGTDTQYF. The CDR3 region has the DNA TGCGCCAGCAGCTTAGGGAGAGGGACAGATACGCAGTATTTT.